The present T cell receptor (beta chain) was sequenced within a study of blood T cell repertoires in COVID-19. The wider study: Samples representing acute and convalescent COVID-19 were sourced from the United States, Italy and Spain.

This clone was observed a handful of times. V dropped 1 base and J dropped 5 bases, with 12 bases sitting between them. Germline V lookup: CDR1 SGHDN, CDR2 FVKESK. The CDR3 is made up of 14 amino acids. Generated by immunoSEQ multiplex PCR, the TCRdb table keeps only in-frame clones and is missing some. The sample has approximately 210,000 clones, about 95% seen once. The chain joins TRBV14 to TRBJ2-7, with no clear D. Input material: peripheral blood. The clonotype comes from a man aged 25-40 years with COVID-19, enrolled during active disease. The CDR3 region is CASSQGAGRHEQYF. The CDR3 DNA sequence: TGTGCCAGCAGCCAAGGGGCAGGTAGGCACGAGCAGTACTTC.